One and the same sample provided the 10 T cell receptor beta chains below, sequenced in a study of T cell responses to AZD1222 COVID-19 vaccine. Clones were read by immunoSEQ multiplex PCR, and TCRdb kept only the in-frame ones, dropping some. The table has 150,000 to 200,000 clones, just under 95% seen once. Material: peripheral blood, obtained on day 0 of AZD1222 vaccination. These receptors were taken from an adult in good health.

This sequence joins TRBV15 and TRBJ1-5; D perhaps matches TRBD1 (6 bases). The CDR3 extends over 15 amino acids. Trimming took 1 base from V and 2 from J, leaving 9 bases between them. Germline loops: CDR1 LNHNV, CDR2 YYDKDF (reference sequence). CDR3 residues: CATSRGGGGNQPQHF. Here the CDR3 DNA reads TGTGCCACCAGCAGAGGAGGGGGTGGCAATCAGCCCCAGCATTTT.

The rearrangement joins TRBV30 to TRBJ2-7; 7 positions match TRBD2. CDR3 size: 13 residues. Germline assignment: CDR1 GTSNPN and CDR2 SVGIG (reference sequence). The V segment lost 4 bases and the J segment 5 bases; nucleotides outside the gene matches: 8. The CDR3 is CAWNLGGGHEQYF. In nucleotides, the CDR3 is TGTGCCTGGAATTTGGGCGGGGGACACGAGCAGTACTTC.

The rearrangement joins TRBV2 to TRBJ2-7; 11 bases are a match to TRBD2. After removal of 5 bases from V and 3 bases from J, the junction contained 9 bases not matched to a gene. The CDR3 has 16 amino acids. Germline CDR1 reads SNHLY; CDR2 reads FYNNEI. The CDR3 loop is CASSTETSGDNYEQYF. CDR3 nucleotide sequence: TGTGCCAGCAGTACAGAGACTAGCGGGGACAACTACGAGCAGTACTTC. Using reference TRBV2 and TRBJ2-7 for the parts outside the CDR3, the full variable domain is EPEVTQTPSHQVTQMGQEVILRCVPISNHLYFYWYRQILGQKVEFLVSFYNNEISEKSEIFDDQFSVERPDGSNFTLKIRSTKLEDSAMYFCASSTETSGDNYEQYFGPGTRLTVT.

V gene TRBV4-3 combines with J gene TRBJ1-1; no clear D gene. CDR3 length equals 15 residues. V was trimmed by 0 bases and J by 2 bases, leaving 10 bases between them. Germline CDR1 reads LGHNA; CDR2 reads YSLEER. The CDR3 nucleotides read TGCGCCAGCAGCCAAGATAGTGGGAGTAACACTGAAGCTTTCTTT. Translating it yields CASSQDSGSNTEAFF.

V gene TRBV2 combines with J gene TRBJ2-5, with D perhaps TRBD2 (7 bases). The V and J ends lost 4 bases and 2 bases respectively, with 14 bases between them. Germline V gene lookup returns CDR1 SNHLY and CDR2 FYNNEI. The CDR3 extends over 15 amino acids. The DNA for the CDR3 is TGTGCCAGCAGTGTCTGGGGGGGCCTACAAGAGACCCAGTACTTC. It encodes CASSVWGGLQETQYF.

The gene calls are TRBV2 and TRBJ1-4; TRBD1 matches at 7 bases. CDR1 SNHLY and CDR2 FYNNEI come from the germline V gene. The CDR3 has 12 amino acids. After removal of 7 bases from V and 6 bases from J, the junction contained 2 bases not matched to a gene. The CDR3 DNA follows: TGTGCCAGCAAGAGGGGGCATGAAAAACTGTTTTTT. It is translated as CASKRGHEKLFF. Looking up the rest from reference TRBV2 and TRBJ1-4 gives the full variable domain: EPEVTQTPSHQVTQMGQEVILRCVPISNHLYFYWYRQILGQKVEFLVSFYNNEISEKSEIFDDQFSVERPDGSNFTLKIRSTKLEDSAMYFCASKRGHEKLFFGSGTQLSVL.

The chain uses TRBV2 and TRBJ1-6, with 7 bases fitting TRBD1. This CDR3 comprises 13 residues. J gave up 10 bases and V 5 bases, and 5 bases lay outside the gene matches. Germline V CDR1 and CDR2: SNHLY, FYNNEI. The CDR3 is CASSYRGGSPLHF. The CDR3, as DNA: TGTGCCAGCAGTTACAGGGGTGGATCACCCCTCCACTTT.

CDR3 nucleotides: TGTGCCAGCAGCGAGACAGGGGGCCTTGGCACTGAAGCTTTCTTT. Protein sequence: CASSETGGLGTEAFF. The genes are TRBV9 and TRBJ1-1; 10 bases match TRBD1. V lost 3 bases and J lost 4; bases outside the gene matches: 6. Per germline, CDR1 SGDLS and CDR2 YYNGEE. The CDR3 spans 15 residues.

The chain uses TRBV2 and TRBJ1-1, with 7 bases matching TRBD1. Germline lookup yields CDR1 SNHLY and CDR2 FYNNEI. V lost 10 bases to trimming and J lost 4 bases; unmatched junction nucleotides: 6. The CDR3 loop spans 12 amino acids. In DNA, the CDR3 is TGTGCCAACGCAGGGGGAGGCACTGAAGCTTTCTTT. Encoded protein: CANAGGGTEAFF. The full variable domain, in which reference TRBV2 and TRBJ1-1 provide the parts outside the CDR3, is EPEVTQTPSHQVTQMGQEVILRCVPISNHLYFYWYRQILGQKVEFLVSFYNNEISEKSEIFDDQFSVERPDGSNFTLKIRSTKLEDSAMYFCANAGGGTEAFFGQGTRLTVV.

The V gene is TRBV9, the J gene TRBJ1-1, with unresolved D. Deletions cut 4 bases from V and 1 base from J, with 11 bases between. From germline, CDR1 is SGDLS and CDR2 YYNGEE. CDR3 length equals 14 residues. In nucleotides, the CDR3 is TGTGCCAGCAGCCCCCGTAGCTGGAACACTGAAGCTTTCTTT. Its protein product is CASSPRSWNTEAFF.